Listed here are 30 T cell receptor beta chains from one sample, sequenced in a study of cytomegalovirus exposure and HLA in healthy donors. It was with 60 Vbeta and 13 Jbeta primers that the PCR ran. Only in-frame clones appear in the TCRdb table, and some are missing; sequencing was by immunoSEQ multiplex PCR. The table lists around 150,000 clones. Source material: PBMCs. The receptors here all came from a man aged 25-45 years in good health and CMV-seronegative.

The chain carries TRBV7-8 and TRBJ2-7; 8 bases map to TRBD2. This CDR3 contains 17 residues. V gave up 3 bases and J gave up 5 bases; unmatched junction bases: 15. Germline assignment: CDR1 SGHVS and CDR2 FQNEAQ. Written as DNA, the CDR3 is TGTGCCAGCAGCTTCCCGGGGGGGAGCGGGAGTGGGGACGAGCAGTACTTC. Protein product: CASSFPGGSGSGDEQYF.

The rearrangement links TRBV7-6 to TRBJ1-2; D unresolved. Germline V gives CDR1 SGHVS, CDR2 FNYEAQ. The V and J ends lost 1 base and 0 bases respectively, with 9 bases between them. The CDR3 has 15 amino acids. Here the CDR3 reads CASSLGGRTNYGYTF. The CDR3, as DNA: TGTGCCAGCAGCTTAGGTGGCAGAACTAACTATGGCTACACCTTC.

The chain joins TRBV28 to TRBJ1-6; no clear D gene. Germline V gives CDR1 MDHEN, CDR2 SYDVKM. Trimming pared 5 bases from V and 8 bases from J, leaving 10 bases between. The CDR3 has 13 amino acids. The CDR3 coding sequence is TGTGCCAGCAGTCGCCGCACATATTCACCCCTCCACTTT. It specifies CASSRRTYSPLHF.

This chain uses TRBV28 with TRBJ1-5; D is possibly TRBD1 (5 bases). The CDR3 loop spans 18 amino acids. The germline V gene encodes CDR1 MDHEN and CDR2 SYDVKM. Trimming took off 5 bases at V and 0 bases at J, with 20 bases between the two ends. This CDR3 reads CASSQPKTGVFSNQPQHF. The CDR3 DNA reads TGTGCCAGCAGTCAACCAAAAACAGGTGTATTTAGCAATCAGCCCCAGCATTTT. Variable domain in full (rest from reference TRBV28 and TRBJ1-5): DVKVTQSSRYLVKRTGEKVFLECVQDMDHENMFWYRQDPGLGLRLIYFSYDVKMKEKGDIPEGYSVSREKKERFSLILESASTNQTSMYLCASSQPKTGVFSNQPQHFGDGTRLSIL.

The rearrangement links TRBV7-2 to TRBJ2-7; no clear D. CDR1 is SGHTA, CDR2 FQGNSA, per germline. Deletions cut 5 bases from V and 0 bases from J, with 11 bases between. The CDR3 covers 14 residues. The CDR3 nucleotides are TGTGCCAGCAGCCAAAGCGTGAACTCCTACGAGCAGTACTTC. Encoded protein: CASSQSVNSYEQYF. The full variable domain, completed using reference TRBV7-2 and TRBJ2-7, is GAGVSQSPSNKVTEKGKDVELRCDPISGHTALYWYRQSLGQGLEFLIYFQGNSAPDKSGLPSDRFSAERTGGSVSTLTIQRTQQEDSAVYLCASSQSVNSYEQYFGPGTRLTVT.

The V call is TRBV11-3, the J call TRBJ2-7, with unresolved D. The CDR3 runs to 12 residues. V lost 5 bases and J 3 bases, leaving 8 bases between the germline ends. CDR1 is SGHNT, CDR2 YENEEA, per germline. This CDR3 reads CASSLEIYEQYF. The CDR3 bases are TGTGCCAGCAGCCTGGAGATCTACGAGCAGTACTTC.

V and J are TRBV2 and TRBJ2-3; unclear D gene. Between the trimmed V and J ends, which lost 7 bases and 4 bases, there was a span of 6 bases. CDR3 length equals 11 residues. CDR1 and CDR2 (germline): SNHLY, FYNNEI. The CDR3 region is CASTPADTQYF. CDR3 coding DNA: TGTGCCAGCACCCCGGCAGATACGCAGTATTTT.

This chain uses TRBV7-2 with TRBJ2-7; possibly TRBD2 for D (8 bases). Between the trimmed V and J ends, which lost 5 bases and 7 bases, there was a span of 18 bases. Germline V gene data show CDR1 as SGHTA and CDR2 as FQGNSA. The CDR3 has 14 residues. CDR3 nucleotides: TGTGCCAGCAGCCCACGGGAGGGGGCGAGGGAGCAGTACTTC. This gives the protein CASSPREGAREQYF.

The chain uses TRBV5-4 and TRBJ1-2; 8 bases agree with TRBD1. CDR1 and CDR2 from the germline V gene are SGHNT and YYREEE (reference sequence). V was clipped by 4 bases and J by 4 bases; unmatched bases: 9. This CDR3 region has 15 residues. CDR3 region: CASSQAGGALYGYTF. In DNA form, the CDR3 reads TGTGCCAGCAGCCAGGCAGGGGGCGCGCTCTATGGCTACACCTTC.

V usage is TRBV6-1 and J usage is TRBJ2-6; 12 bases match TRBD1. After removal of 4 bases from V and 3 bases from J, the junction contained 7 bases not matched to a gene. CDR1 is MNHNS and CDR2 is SASEGT in the germline V gene. The CDR3 has 18 amino acids. The CDR3 loop is CASSGRDRGLDGANVLTF. DNA for the CDR3: TGTGCCAGCAGTGGACGGGACAGGGGGCTTGATGGGGCCAACGTCCTGACTTTC.

V gene TRBV5-1 combines with J gene TRBJ2-1, with 9 bases fitting TRBD2. The CDR3 spans 15 residues. V lost 2 bases and J lost 8; bases outside the gene matches: 8. CDR1 is SGHRS and CDR2 is YFSETQ in the germline V gene. In DNA, the CDR3 is TGCGCCAGCAGCTTTAATGCCGGGACTAGCTATGAGCAGTTCTTC. Translating gives CASSFNAGTSYEQFF.

The rearrangement links TRBV9 to TRBJ2-5; D might be TRBD1 (6 bases). Matching the DNA end better, TRBJ2-7 makes the J call doubtful. Germline CDR1 is SGDLS and CDR2 is YYNGEE. The CDR3 is 14 residues long. Written as DNA, the CDR3 is TGTGCCAGCAGCCCGGGACACCTAACCTACGAGCAGTACTTC. This gives the protein CASSPGHLTYEQYF.

V and J are TRBV5-6 and TRBJ1-1, with no clear D. Germline lookup yields CDR1 SGHDT and CDR2 YYEEEE. The CDR3 contains 13 residues. V was pared by 2 bases and J by 5 bases, with 10 bases between. The CDR3 reads CASSFLSRTEAFF. The CDR3 DNA is TGTGCCAGCAGCTTTCTCAGTCGTACTGAAGCTTTCTTT. Drawing the rest from reference TRBV5-6 and TRBJ1-1, the complete variable domain is DAGVTQSPTHLIKTRGQQVTLRCSPKSGHDTVSWYQQALGQGPQFIFQYYEEEERQRGNFPDRFSGHQFPNYSSELNVNALLLGDSALYLCASSFLSRTEAFFGQGTRLTVV.

The chain is built from TRBV18 and TRBJ1-1; the D is unclear. Trimming took off 3 bases at V and 1 base at J, with 12 bases between the two ends. The CDR3 covers 15 residues. Germline V gene lookup returns CDR1 KGHSH and CDR2 LQKENI. CDR3 in DNA: TGTGCCAGCTCACCTTCTTTTCAGGCGAACACTGAAGCTTTCTTT. Translating it yields CASSPSFQANTEAFF.

V and J are TRBV7-6 and TRBJ1-5, with D possibly TRBD1 on 5 matching bases. The CDR3 totals 19 residues. The V end was cut by 5 bases, the J end by 4 bases, with 27 bases between. CDR1 is SGHVS and CDR2 is FNYEAQ in the germline V gene. In DNA form, the CDR3 reads TGTGCCAGCAGCCGACGTGACTGGACACGACTAGAAGATAATCAGCCCCAGCATTTT. Its protein is CASSRRDWTRLEDNQPQHF.

The chain uses TRBV6-5 and TRBJ2-2, with D perhaps TRBD2 (6 bases). V lost 0 bases to trimming and J lost 6 bases, with 8 bases between them. The germline gives CDR1 MNHEY, CDR2 SVGAGI. CDR3 size: 14 residues. The chain's CDR3 is CASSYSTGAGELFF. As DNA, the CDR3 is TGTGCCAGCAGTTACTCGACGGGAGCCGGGGAGCTGTTTTTT.

This sequence joins TRBV11-3 and TRBJ1-4; perhaps TRBD1 as D (5 bases). The germline gives CDR1 SGHNT, CDR2 YENEEA. CDR3 length equals 18 residues. V gave up 0 bases and J gave up 6 bases, with 20 bases separating them. The DNA of the CDR3 is TGTGCCAGCAGCTTAGAGCACGGGGGGTTCGGGTTATATGAAAAACTGTTTTTT. It translates to CASSLEHGGFGLYEKLFF.

The chain carries TRBV7-9 and TRBJ2-7, with 8 bases identical to TRBD2. V dropped 5 bases and J dropped 5; count of bases not matched to a gene: 8. This CDR3 contains 14 residues. From germline, CDR1 is SEHNR and CDR2 FQNEAQ (reference sequence). CDR3 in amino acids: CASSRREGRHEQYF. CDR3 sequence (DNA): TGTGCCAGCAGCCGCCGGGAGGGTCGGCACGAGCAGTACTTC.

V and J are TRBV7-9 and TRBJ1-6; D gene unclear. Germline assignment: CDR1 SEHNR and CDR2 FQNEAQ (reference sequence). The CDR3 consists of 17 residues. V lost 2 bases and J lost 8, with 19 bases in between. This CDR3 reads CASSLWQPGGLDSPLHF. CDR3 coding DNA: TGTGCCAGCAGCTTATGGCAGCCAGGAGGCCTAGATTCACCCCTCCACTTT.

V gene TRBV7-9 combines with J gene TRBJ2-1; 8 bases agree with TRBD1. The junction had 0 bases not matched to a gene; V was cut back by 4 bases and J by 4 bases. Germline V gene sequence: CDR1 SEHNR, CDR2 FQNEAQ (reference sequence). This CDR3 spans 13 amino acids. Here the CDR3 DNA reads TGTGCCAGCAGCTGGACAGGGTACAATGAGCAGTTCTTC. Encoded protein: CASSWTGYNEQFF.

The gene calls are TRBV7-9 and TRBJ1-1; tentatively, D is TRBD1 (5 bases). The CDR3 has 14 amino acids. The V gene lost 5 bases and the J gene lost 2 bases, with 12 bases spanning the gap. Germline V gives CDR1 SEHNR, CDR2 FQNEAQ (reference sequence). In nucleotides, the CDR3 is TGTGCCAGCAGCCCGCGACAGCCCAACACTGAAGCTTTCTTT. Protein sequence: CASSPRQPNTEAFF.

V is TRBV5-1 and J is TRBJ1-2; 11 bases line up with TRBD1. In germline, CDR1 is SGHRS, CDR2 YFSETQ. The CDR3 totals 16 residues. V shed 4 bases, J shed 4 bases, and the junction held 9 bases outside the gene matches. The CDR3 DNA is TGCGCCAGCAGCGGAGGACAGGGGGCCGCTAGCTATGGCTACACCTTC. It codes for CASSGGQGAASYGYTF. The complete variable domain, with remaining parts taken from reference TRBV5-1 and TRBJ1-2, reads KAGVTQTPRYLIKTRGQQVTLSCSPISGHRSVSWYQQTPGQGLQFLFEYFSETQRNKGNFPGRFSGRQFSNSRSEMNVSTLELGDSALYLCASSGGQGAASYGYTFGSGTRLTVV.

The chain joins TRBV10-3 to TRBJ1-2; D call uncertain. The germline V gene encodes CDR1 ENHRY and CDR2 SYGVKD. The germline V and J ends were trimmed by 6 bases and 6 bases, with 11 bases remaining between them. This CDR3 is 12 amino acids long. CDR3 DNA sequence: TGTGCCATCAGGAACACCCAGGATGGCTACACCTTC. Translated: CAIRNTQDGYTF.

The chain links TRBV10-2 to TRBJ2-2; 8 bases are shared with TRBD2. The ends lost 8 bases at V and 3 bases at J; junction bases unmatched: 5. CDR3 length equals 14 residues. Germline V gives CDR1 WSHSY, CDR2 SAAADI. DNA of the CDR3: TGCGCCAGCCGGTTAGCGGGGTACACCGGGGAGCTGTTTTTT. This codes for CASRLAGYTGELFF.

The rearrangement uses TRBV18 and TRBJ2-5; 8 bases agree with TRBD1. This CDR3 is 15 amino acids long. Germline values: CDR1 KGHSH, CDR2 LQKENI. Losses at the gene ends were 3 bases for V and 1 base for J; bases not matched to a gene: 4. The CDR3 sequence: CASSPPGTGQETQYF. Here the CDR3 DNA reads TGTGCCAGCTCACCGCCGGGGACAGGCCAAGAGACCCAGTACTTC.

V and J are TRBV5-1 and TRBJ1-1; 7 bases fit TRBD1. This CDR3 spans 15 amino acids. V gave up 5 bases and J gave up 3 bases; unmatched junction bases: 10. Germline assignment: CDR1 SGHRS and CDR2 YFSETQ. The chain's CDR3 is CASRSGGGLDTEAFF. CDR3 nucleotides: TGCGCCAGCAGAAGCGGAGGGGGCTTGGACACTGAAGCTTTCTTT.

This chain connects TRBV28 to TRBJ1-2; D gene uncertain. The germline V gene has CDR1 MDHEN and CDR2 SYDVKM. Trimming removed 2 bases at V and 4 bases at J, with 17 bases between. There are 16 residues in the CDR3. CDR3 amino acids: CASSLGQSSGSYGYTF. The CDR3 nucleotides read TGTGCCAGCAGTTTAGGTCAGTCAAGCGGTAGCTATGGCTACACCTTC.

CDR3 protein: CASSVKDRSNTEAFF. For the CDR3, the DNA is TGTGCCAGCAGTGTGAAAGACAGATCTAACACTGAAGCTTTCTTT. This chain links TRBV6-1 with TRBJ1-1; a weak D match, TRBD1 (5 bases). Germline loops: CDR1 MNHNS, CDR2 SASEGT. The CDR3 length is 15 residues. Trimming removed 4 bases from V and 2 bases from J, with 14 bases in between.

V usage is TRBV28 and J usage is TRBJ1-1, with TRBD1 as a possible D gene (5 bases). Between the trimmed V and J ends, which lost 7 bases and 8 bases, there was a span of 26 bases. The CDR3 has 16 amino acids. Germline V lookup: CDR1 MDHEN, CDR2 SYDVKM. The CDR3 sequence is CASIRGGGLLGLEAFF. CDR3 DNA sequence: TGTGCCAGCATCCGGGGGGGAGGGCTCCTGGGACTGGAAGCTTTCTTT.

The CDR3 region has the DNA TGTGCCAGCAGTTACTCTCGACAGGGAGAAACTGAAGCTTTCTTT. Translation gives CASSYSRQGETEAFF. V is TRBV6-5 and J is TRBJ1-1, with 7 bases identical to TRBD1. The V segment lost 0 bases and the J segment 5 bases; nucleotides outside the gene matches: 6. Looked up from germline, CDR1 is MNHEY and CDR2 is SVGAGI. The CDR3 has 15 amino acids.